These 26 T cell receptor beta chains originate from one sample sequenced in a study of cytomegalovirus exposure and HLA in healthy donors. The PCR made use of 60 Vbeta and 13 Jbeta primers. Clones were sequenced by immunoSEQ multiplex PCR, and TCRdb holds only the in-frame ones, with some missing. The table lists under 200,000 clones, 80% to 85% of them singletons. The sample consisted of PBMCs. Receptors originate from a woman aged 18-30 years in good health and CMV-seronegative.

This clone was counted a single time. CDR3 sequence (DNA): TGTGCCAGCAGTTACGGGGCAGGGGCTGACTATGGCTACACCTTC. It codes for CASSYGAGADYGYTF. The chain combines TRBV6-5 with TRBJ1-2, with a tentative D call TRBD1 (6 bases). Germline CDR1 is MNHEY and CDR2 is SVGAGI. Trimming cost V 2 bases and J 3 bases, with 13 bases left between them. The CDR3 runs 15 residues.

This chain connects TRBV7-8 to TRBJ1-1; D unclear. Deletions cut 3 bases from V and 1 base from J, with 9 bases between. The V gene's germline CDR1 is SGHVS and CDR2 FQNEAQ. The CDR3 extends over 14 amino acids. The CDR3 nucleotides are TGTGCCAGCAGCTTCGTTAGTGCGAACACTGAAGCTTTCTTT. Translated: CASSFVSANTEAFF. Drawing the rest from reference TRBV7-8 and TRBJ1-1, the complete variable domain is GAGVSQSPRYKVAKRGQDVALRCDPISGHVSLFWYQQALGQGPEFLTYFQNEAQLDKSGLPSDRFFAERPEGSVSTLKIQRTQQEDSAVYLCASSFVSANTEAFFGQGTRLTVV.

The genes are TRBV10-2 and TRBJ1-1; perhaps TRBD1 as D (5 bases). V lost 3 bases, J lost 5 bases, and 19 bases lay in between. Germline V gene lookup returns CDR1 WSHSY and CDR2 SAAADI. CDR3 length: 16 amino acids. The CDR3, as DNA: TGCGCCAGCAGTGATGGCAGGGTTTTTCTGAGTACTGAAGCTTTCTTT. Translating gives CASSDGRVFLSTEAFF.

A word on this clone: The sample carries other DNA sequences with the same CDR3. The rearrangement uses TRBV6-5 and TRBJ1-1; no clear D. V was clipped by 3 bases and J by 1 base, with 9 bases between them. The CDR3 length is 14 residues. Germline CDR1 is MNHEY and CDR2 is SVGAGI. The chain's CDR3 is CASSYLAGNTEAFF. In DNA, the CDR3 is TGTGCCAGCAGTTATCTAGCAGGGAACACTGAAGCTTTCTTT.

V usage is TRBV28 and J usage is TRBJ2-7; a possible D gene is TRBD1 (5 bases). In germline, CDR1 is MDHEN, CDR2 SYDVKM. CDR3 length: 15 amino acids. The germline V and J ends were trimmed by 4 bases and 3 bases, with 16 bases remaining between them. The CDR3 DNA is TGTGCCAGCAGTTCTCCCGCCGGACATAGCTACGAGCAGTACTTC. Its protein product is CASSSPAGHSYEQYF.

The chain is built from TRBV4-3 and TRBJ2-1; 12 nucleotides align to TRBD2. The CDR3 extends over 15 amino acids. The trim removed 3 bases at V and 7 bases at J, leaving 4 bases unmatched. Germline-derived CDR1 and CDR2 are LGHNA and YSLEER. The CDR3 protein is CASSHGTSGWNEQFF. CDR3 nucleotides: TGCGCCAGCAGCCACGGGACTAGCGGGTGGAATGAGCAGTTCTTC.

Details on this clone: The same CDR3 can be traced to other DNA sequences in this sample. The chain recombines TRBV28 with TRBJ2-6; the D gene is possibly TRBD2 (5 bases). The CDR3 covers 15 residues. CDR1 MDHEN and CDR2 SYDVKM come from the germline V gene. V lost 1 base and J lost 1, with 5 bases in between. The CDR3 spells CASSLSGSGANVLTF. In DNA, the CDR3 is TGTGCCAGCAGTTTATCGGGATCTGGGGCCAACGTCCTGACTTTC.

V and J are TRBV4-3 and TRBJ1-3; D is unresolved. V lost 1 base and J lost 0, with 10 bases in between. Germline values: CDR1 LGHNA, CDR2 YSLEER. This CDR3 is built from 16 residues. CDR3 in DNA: TGCGCCAGCAGCCAAGGCCTCGCGTTCTCTGGAAACACCATATATTTT. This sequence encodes CASSQGLAFSGNTIYF.

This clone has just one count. The CDR3 DNA is TGTGCCAGCAGCTCGGACAGGGGTTCGGGCGGGGAGCTGTTTTTT. Translating it yields CASSSDRGSGGELFF. This sequence joins TRBV2 and TRBJ2-2; 9 bases fit TRBD1. The CDR3 is made up of 15 amino acids. With V trimmed by 6 bases and J by 7 bases, 9 bases remained unmatched. Germline-derived CDR1 and CDR2 are SNHLY and FYNNEI.

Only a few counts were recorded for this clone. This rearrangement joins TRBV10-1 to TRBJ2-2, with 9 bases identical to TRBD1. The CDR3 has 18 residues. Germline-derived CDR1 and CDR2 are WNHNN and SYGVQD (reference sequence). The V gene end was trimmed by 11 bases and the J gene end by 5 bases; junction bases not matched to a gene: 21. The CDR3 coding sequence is TGCGCCGGGGTCCACCGGGACAGGGAAATAGGTTTGACCGGGGAGCTGTTTTTT. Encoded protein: CAGVHRDREIGLTGELFF.

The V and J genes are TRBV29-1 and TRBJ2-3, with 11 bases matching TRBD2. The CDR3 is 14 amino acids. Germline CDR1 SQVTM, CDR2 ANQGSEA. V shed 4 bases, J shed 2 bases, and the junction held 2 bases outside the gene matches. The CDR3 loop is CSVALAGDTDTQYF. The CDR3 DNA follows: TGCAGCGTTGCACTAGCGGGAGACACAGATACGCAGTATTTT.

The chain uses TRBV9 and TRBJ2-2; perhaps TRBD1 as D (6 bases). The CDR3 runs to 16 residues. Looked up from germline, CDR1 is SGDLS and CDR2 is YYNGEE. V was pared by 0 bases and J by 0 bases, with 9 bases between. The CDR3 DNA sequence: TGTGCCAGCAGCGTAGTCGGACAGTCGAACACCGGGGAGCTGTTTTTT. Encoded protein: CASSVVGQSNTGELFF.

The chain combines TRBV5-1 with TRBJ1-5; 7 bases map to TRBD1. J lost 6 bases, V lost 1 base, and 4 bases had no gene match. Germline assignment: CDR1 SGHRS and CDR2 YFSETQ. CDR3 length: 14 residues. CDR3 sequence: CASSLRQGSQPQHF. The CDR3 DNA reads TGCGCCAGCAGCTTGAGACAGGGTAGTCAGCCCCAGCATTTT.

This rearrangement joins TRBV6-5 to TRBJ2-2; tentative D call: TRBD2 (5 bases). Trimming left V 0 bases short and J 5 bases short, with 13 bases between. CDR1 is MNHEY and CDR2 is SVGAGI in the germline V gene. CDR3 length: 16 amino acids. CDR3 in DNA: TGTGCCAGCAGTTACTCGGCTCCAGCGGAGACCGGGGAGCTGTTTTTT. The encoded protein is CASSYSAPAETGELFF.

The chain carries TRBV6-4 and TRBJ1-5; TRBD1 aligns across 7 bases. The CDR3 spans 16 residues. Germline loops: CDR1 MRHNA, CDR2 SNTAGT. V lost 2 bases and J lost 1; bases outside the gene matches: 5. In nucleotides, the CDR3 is TGTGCCAGCAGTGACGTCCGGGACAGAAGCAATCAGCCCCAGCATTTT. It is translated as CASSDVRDRSNQPQHF.

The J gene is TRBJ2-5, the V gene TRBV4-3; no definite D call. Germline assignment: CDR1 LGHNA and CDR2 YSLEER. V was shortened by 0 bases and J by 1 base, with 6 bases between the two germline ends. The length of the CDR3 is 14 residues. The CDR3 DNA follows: TGCGCCAGCAGCCAAGATCGCGGCCAAGAGACCCAGTACTTC. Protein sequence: CASSQDRGQETQYF.

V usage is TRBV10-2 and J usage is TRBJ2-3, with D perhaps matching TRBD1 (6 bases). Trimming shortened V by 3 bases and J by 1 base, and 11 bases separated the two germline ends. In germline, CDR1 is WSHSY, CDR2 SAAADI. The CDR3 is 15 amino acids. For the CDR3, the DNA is TGCGCCAGCAGTGATGAGGGGGTGGGCACAGATACGCAGTATTTT. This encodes CASSDEGVGTDTQYF.

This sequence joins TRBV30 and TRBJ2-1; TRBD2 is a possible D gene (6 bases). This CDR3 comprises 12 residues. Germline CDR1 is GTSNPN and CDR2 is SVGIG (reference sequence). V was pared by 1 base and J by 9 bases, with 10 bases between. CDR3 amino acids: CAWSEGRGEQFF. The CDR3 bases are TGTGCCTGGAGTGAGGGGCGGGGTGAGCAGTTCTTC.

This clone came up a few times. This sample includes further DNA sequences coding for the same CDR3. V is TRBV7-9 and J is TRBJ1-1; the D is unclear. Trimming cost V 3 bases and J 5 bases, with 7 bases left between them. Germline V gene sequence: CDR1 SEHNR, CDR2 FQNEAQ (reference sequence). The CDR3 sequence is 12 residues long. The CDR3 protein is CASSFSGTEAFF. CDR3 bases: TGTGCCAGCAGCTTTTCGGGGACTGAAGCTTTCTTT.

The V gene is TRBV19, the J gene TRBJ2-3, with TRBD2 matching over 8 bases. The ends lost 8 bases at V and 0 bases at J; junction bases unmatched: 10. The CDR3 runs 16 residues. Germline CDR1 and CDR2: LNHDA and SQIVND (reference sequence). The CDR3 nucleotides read TGTGCCAGTGCTAAACCTGGCGGGAGGAGCACAGATACGCAGTATTTT. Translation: CASAKPGGRSTDTQYF.

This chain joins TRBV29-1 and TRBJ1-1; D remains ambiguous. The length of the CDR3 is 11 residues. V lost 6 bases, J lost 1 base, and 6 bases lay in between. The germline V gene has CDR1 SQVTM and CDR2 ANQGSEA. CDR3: CSVQENTEAFF. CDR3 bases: TGCAGCGTCCAGGAGAACACTGAAGCTTTCTTT.

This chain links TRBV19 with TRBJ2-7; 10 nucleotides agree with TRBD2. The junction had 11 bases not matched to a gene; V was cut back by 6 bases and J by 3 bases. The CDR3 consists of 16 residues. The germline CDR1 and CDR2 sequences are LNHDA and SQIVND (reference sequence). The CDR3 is CASSPAGSGRLYEQYF. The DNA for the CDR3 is TGTGCCAGTAGCCCCGCCGGTAGCGGGAGGCTCTACGAGCAGTACTTC.

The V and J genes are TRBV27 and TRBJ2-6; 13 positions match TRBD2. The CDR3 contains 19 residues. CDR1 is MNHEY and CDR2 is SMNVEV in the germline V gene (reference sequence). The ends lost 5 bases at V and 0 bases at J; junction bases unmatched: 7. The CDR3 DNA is TGTGCCAGCAGTCCTTCGGGACTAGCGGGAATCTCTGGGGCCAACGTCCTGACTTTC. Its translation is CASSPSGLAGISGANVLTF.

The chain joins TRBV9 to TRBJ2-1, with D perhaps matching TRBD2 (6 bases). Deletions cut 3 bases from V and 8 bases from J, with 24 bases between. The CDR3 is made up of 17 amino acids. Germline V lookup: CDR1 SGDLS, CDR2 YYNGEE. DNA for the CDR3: TGTGCCAGCAGCGCAGGCCGTAGCGGACCCTTGGCCTATGAGCAGTTCTTC. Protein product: CASSAGRSGPLAYEQFF.

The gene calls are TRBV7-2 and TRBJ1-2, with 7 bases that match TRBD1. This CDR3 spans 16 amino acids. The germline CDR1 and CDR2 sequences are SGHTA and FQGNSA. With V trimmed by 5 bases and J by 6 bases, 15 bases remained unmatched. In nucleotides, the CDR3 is TGTGCCAGCAGCCCACACCCGAGGGGGCAGATGGATGGCTACACCTTC. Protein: CASSPHPRGQMDGYTF.

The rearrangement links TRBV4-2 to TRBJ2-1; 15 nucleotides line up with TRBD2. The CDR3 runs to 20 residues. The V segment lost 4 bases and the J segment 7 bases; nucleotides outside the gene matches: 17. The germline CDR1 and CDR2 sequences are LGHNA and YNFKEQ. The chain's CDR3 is CASSPPGLAGGGPWGNEQFF. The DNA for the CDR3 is TGTGCCAGCAGCCCTCCGGGACTAGCGGGAGGAGGCCCCTGGGGGAATGAGCAGTTCTTC.